A single sample is the source of the 8 T cell receptor beta chains below, sequenced in a study of cytomegalovirus exposure and HLA in healthy donors. The PCR used 60 Vbeta and 13 Jbeta primers. Assay used: immunoSEQ multiplex PCR; TCRdb lists only in-frame clones, some missing. The sample lists about 200,000 clones, approximately 79% occurring once. Source material: PBMCs. Source of these receptors: a man aged 18 to 30 in good health and CMV-seronegative.

CDR3 DNA: TGTGCCAGCAGTCTAAGTCCGGGGTCCACCGGGGAGCTGTTTTTT. Translation: CASSLSPGSTGELFF. V usage is TRBV2 and J usage is TRBJ2-2, with D perhaps matching TRBD2 (5 bases). The V and J ends lost 5 bases and 4 bases respectively, with 14 bases between them. The CDR3 has 15 residues. Looked up from germline, CDR1 is SNHLY and CDR2 is FYNNEI.

This chain joins TRBV28 and TRBJ1-3; maybe TRBD1 (6 bases). This CDR3 comprises 16 residues. Germline V gene data show CDR1 as MDHEN and CDR2 as SYDVKM. V lost 2 bases to trimming and J lost 0 bases, with 11 bases between them. The CDR3 loop is CASSLEDSFSGNTIYF. The CDR3 DNA reads TGTGCCAGCAGTTTAGAGGACAGCTTCTCTGGAAACACCATATATTTT. The variable domain in full, completed from reference TRBV28 and TRBJ1-3, reads DVKVTQSSRYLVKRTGEKVFLECVQDMDHENMFWYRQDPGLGLRLIYFSYDVKMKEKGDIPEGYSVSREKKERFSLILESASTNQTSMYLCASSLEDSFSGNTIYFGEGSWLTVV.

The J gene is TRBJ1-2, the V gene TRBV11-2; weak D call: TRBD1 (6 bases). CDR3 length: 14 amino acids. The ends were cut back, 1 base at V and 3 bases at J, with 9 bases in the middle. Germline CDR1 and CDR2: SGHAT and FQNNGV. The CDR3 DNA reads TGTGCCAGCAGCTTAGCACCAGGGGACTATGGCTACACCTTC. Translated: CASSLAPGDYGYTF.

This clone was seen more than once but under ten times. J is TRBJ2-2 and V is TRBV29-1, with D possibly TRBD1 on 6 matching bases. CDR3 size: 14 residues. Trimming shortened V by 4 bases and J by 1 base, and 10 bases separated the two germline ends. Germline V gene data show CDR1 as SQVTM and CDR2 as ANQGSEA. This CDR3 reads CSVVDRKNTGELFF. CDR3 in DNA: TGCAGCGTTGTGGACAGAAAGAACACCGGGGAGCTGTTTTTT.

The genes are TRBV7-3 and TRBJ2-1; 12 nucleotides agree with TRBD2. V was pared by 5 bases and J by 6 bases, with 5 bases of the junction left unmatched. This CDR3 has 15 amino acids. Germline CDR1 SGHTA, CDR2 FQGTGA. DNA of the CDR3: TGTGCCAGCAGCCCCCTAGCGGGAGGGGGCAATGAGCAGTTCTTC. It codes for CASSPLAGGGNEQFF.

The CDR3 bases are TGTGCCAGCAGCTTTACAGCCTACAATGAGCAGTTCTTC. This encodes CASSFTAYNEQFF. The rearrangement uses TRBV7-2 and TRBJ2-1, with no clear D. CDR1 and CDR2 (germline): SGHTA, FQGNSA. Trimming shortened V by 3 bases and J by 2 bases, and 5 bases separated the two germline ends. The CDR3 sequence is 13 residues long. The full variable domain, with the rest looked up from reference TRBV7-2 and TRBJ2-1, is GAGVSQSPSNKVTEKGKDVELRCDPISGHTALYWYRQSLGQGLEFLIYFQGNSAPDKSGLPSDRFSAERTGGSVSTLTIQRTQQEDSAVYLCASSFTAYNEQFFGPGTRLTVL.

The chain joins TRBV7-2 to TRBJ1-2, with D unresolved. V gave up 7 bases and J gave up 2 bases, with 17 bases separating them. The CDR3 spans 15 residues. CDR1 SGHTA and CDR2 FQGNSA come from the germline V gene. The CDR3 DNA sequence: TGTGCCAGCATTCCCGACTACCGGTGGAACTATGGCTACACCTTC. Translation: CASIPDYRWNYGYTF.

The chain is built from TRBV29-1 and TRBJ2-5, with 10 bases identical to TRBD1. Germline CDR1 SQVTM, CDR2 ANQGSEA. J gave up 4 bases and V 1 base, and 9 bases lay outside the gene matches. The length of the CDR3 is 16 residues. The CDR3 coding sequence is TGCAGCGTTGAAGGTCTAGGACAGGGGGACGGAGAGACCCAGTACTTC. Translated: CSVEGLGQGDGETQYF.